A single sample gave rise to the 29 T cell receptor beta chains below, sequenced in a study of T-cell memory formation after mild COVID-19. Each CDR3 protein gets one entry after TCRdb re-called the 5' RACE reads with MiXCR. The data hold roughly 250,000 distinct CDR3 sequences, with about 17% observed a single time. Sequencing was performed on PBMCs or a T cell subset sorted from them (not recorded which). These receptors all stem from a man aged 18 to 30 who had mild COVID-19 (a few samples of this study predate the infection). Cell type and time point are not known.

The chain has TRBV7-2 and TRBJ2-5; 7 bases agree with TRBD2. The V and J ends lost 4 bases and 2 bases, in that order; junction bases with no gene match: 10. CDR3 length equals 16 residues. Germline lookup yields CDR1 SGHTA and CDR2 FQGNSA. DNA for the CDR3: TGTGCCAGCAGCTCGGGGACTATCGATATGCAAGAGACCCAGTACTTC. This gives the protein CASSSGTIDMQETQYF.

The chain couples TRBV6-2 or TRBV6-3 to TRBJ1-6; 9 bases line up with TRBD1. Germline V lookup: CDR1 MNHEY, CDR2 SVGEGT. This CDR3 is 17 amino acids long. V dropped 5 bases and J dropped 8; count of bases not matched to a gene: 13. This CDR3 is CASSLNIGQGQDSPLHF. DNA of the CDR3: TGTGCCAGCAGTCTAAACATCGGACAGGGGCAGGATTCACCCCTCCACTTT.

This clonotype was counted a few times. J is TRBJ1-6 and V is TRBV25-1; D possibly corresponds to TRBD1 (5 bases). The CDR3 loop spans 15 amino acids. The V gene's germline CDR1 is MGHDK and CDR2 SYGVNS. Trimming took off 2 bases at V and 3 bases at J, with 8 bases between the two ends. The CDR3 DNA reads TGTGCCAGCAGTGAAGGGACCAGCTATAATTCACCCCTCCACTTT. Translation gives CASSEGTSYNSPLHF.

This clonotype was seen a few times. The J gene is TRBJ2-2, the V gene TRBV4-2, with 10 bases identical to TRBD1. The length of the CDR3 is 16 residues. V lost 0 bases and J lost 6; bases outside the gene matches: 4. Looked up from germline, CDR1 is LGHNA and CDR2 is YNFKEQ. The CDR3 nucleotides are TGTGCCAGCAGCCAAGATGGGACAGGGGACGCCGGGGAGCTGTTTTTT. This sequence encodes CASSQDGTGDAGELFF.

This clonotype came up a few times. The V and J genes are TRBV7-2 and TRBJ1-2, with D possibly being TRBD1 (5 bases). CDR1 is SGHTA and CDR2 is FQGNSA in the germline V gene. CDR3 length: 15 amino acids. The V gene lost 5 bases and the J gene lost 4 bases, with 17 bases spanning the gap. Here the CDR3 reads CASSPPGSSGYGYTF. Written as DNA, the CDR3 is TGTGCCAGCAGCCCTCCAGGGAGCTCTGGCTATGGCTACACCTTC.

J is TRBJ2-7 and V is TRBV3-1; tentatively, D is TRBD2 (5 bases). Between the trimmed V and J ends, which lost 5 bases and 6 bases, there was a span of 11 bases. CDR1 is LGHDT, CDR2 YNNKEL, per germline (reference sequence). There are 12 residues in the CDR3. The CDR3 DNA is TGTGCCAGCAGCGAAAGCCGGGGCGAGCAGTACTTC. Amino acid sequence: CASSESRGEQYF.

The gene calls are TRBV28 and TRBJ2-1; a possible D gene is TRBD2 (5 bases). The V gene's germline CDR1 is MDHEN and CDR2 SYDVKM. The CDR3 is 14 residues long. The germline V and J ends were trimmed by 6 bases and 1 base, with 10 bases remaining between them. CDR3 DNA sequence: TGTGCCAGCAGATCAGGACTTTCCTACAATGAGCAGTTCTTC. It translates to CASRSGLSYNEQFF.

The table lists this clonotype with a few counts. The rearrangement joins TRBV20-1 to TRBJ2-2; 7 bases fit TRBD1. J was trimmed by 6 bases and V by 6 bases; bases with no gene match: 4. This CDR3 contains 12 residues. Germline lookup yields CDR1 DFQATT and CDR2 SNEGSKA (reference sequence). The CDR3 coding sequence is TGCAGTGCGCACAGGGGTTCCGGGGAGCTGTTTTTT. The encoded protein is CSAHRGSGELFF.

The V gene is TRBV9, the J gene TRBJ1-2; D is unclear. This CDR3 spans 13 amino acids. Deletions cut 3 bases from V and 6 bases from J, with 12 bases between. In germline, CDR1 is SGDLS, CDR2 YYNGEE. This CDR3 is CASSASLLDGYTF. In nucleotides, the CDR3 is TGTGCCAGCAGCGCATCCCTTCTGGATGGCTACACCTTC.

Ten or more counts support this clonotype. The V call is TRBV24-1, the J call TRBJ2-5, with a possible D match to TRBD2 (6 bases). With 4 bases removed from V and 1 base from J, the gap between germline ends came to 6 bases. Germline V gives CDR1 KGHDR, CDR2 SFDVKD. The length of the CDR3 is 13 residues. Here the CDR3 DNA reads TGTGCCACCAGTGACGGGAGCCAAGAGACCCAGTACTTC. Translation: CATSDGSQETQYF.

The sample holds many counts of this clonotype. The chain recombines TRBV5-1 with TRBJ2-3, with 10 bases lining up with TRBD2. Germline trimming cut 0 bases from V and 3 bases from J; bases unmatched to any gene: 4. In germline, CDR1 is SGHRS, CDR2 YFSETQ. The CDR3 covers 16 residues. Here the CDR3 reads CASSLVAGGLTDTQYF. The CDR3 DNA is TGCGCCAGCAGCTTGGTAGCGGGGGGCCTAACAGATACGCAGTATTTT.

V gene TRBV5-1 combines with J gene TRBJ2-5, with D perhaps matching TRBD1 (5 bases). Germline-derived CDR1 and CDR2 are SGHRS and YFSETQ. Trimming removed 3 bases from V and 0 bases from J, with 9 bases in between. The CDR3 is 14 residues long. CDR3 sequence (DNA): TGCGCCAGCAGCTGGCAGGGTTACCAAGAGACCCAGTACTTC. This sequence encodes CASSWQGYQETQYF.

This clonotype was observed a handful of times. V gene TRBV20-1 combines with J gene TRBJ2-7, with 7 bases lining up with TRBD1. V shed 3 bases, J shed 0 bases, and the junction held 5 bases outside the gene matches. Germline V gives CDR1 DFQATT, CDR2 SNEGSKA (reference sequence). The CDR3 consists of 14 residues. CDR3 loop: CSARGRGSSYEQYV. In DNA form, the CDR3 reads TGCAGTGCTAGGGGCAGGGGGAGCTCCTACGAGCAGTACGTC.

This clonotype came up a few times. The chain is built from TRBV12-3 or TRBV12-4 and TRBJ2-4; no clear D gene. The germline V and J ends were trimmed by 3 bases and 8 bases, with 14 bases remaining between them. The CDR3 totals 14 residues. The CDR3 DNA follows: TGTGCCAGCAGTTTTAAGTCGGATAGGGACATTCAGTACTTC. It yields the protein CASSFKSDRDIQYF.

The V call is TRBV6-2 or TRBV6-3, the J call TRBJ1-2; TRBD1 is a possible D gene (5 bases). V gave up 5 bases and J gave up 7 bases, with 14 bases separating them. This CDR3 is 13 amino acids long. Germline CDR1 and CDR2: MNHEY and SVGEGT. The CDR3 here is CASSMGGRGGYTF. CDR3 bases: TGTGCCAGCAGTATGGGGGGACGAGGTGGCTACACCTTC.

This clonotype has just a few counts. V is TRBV5-1 and J is TRBJ2-1; D uncertain. The CDR3 is 13 amino acids. Between the trimmed V and J ends, which lost 5 bases and 2 bases, there was a span of 8 bases. Germline CDR1 and CDR2: SGHRS and YFSETQ. This chain's CDR3 is CASRIDTYNEQFF. The CDR3 bases are TGCGCCAGCAGAATAGACACCTACAATGAGCAGTTCTTC.

In its sample, this clonotype was seen many times. The chain links TRBV5-1 to TRBJ2-5, with a tentative D call TRBD1 (6 bases). Germline CDR1 reads SGHRS; CDR2 reads YFSETQ. The CDR3 is made up of 18 amino acids. The V gene lost 4 bases and the J gene lost 1 base, with 23 bases spanning the gap. The CDR3 DNA reads TGCGCCAGCAGCCCGGGGCTGGGGGCCTGGGCGTTCCAAGAGACCCAGTACTTC. Translated, it gives CASSPGLGAWAFQETQYF.

The rearrangement joins TRBV7-6 to TRBJ2-5; 12 positions match TRBD2. This CDR3 spans 18 amino acids. With 4 bases clipped from V and 5 bases from J, the junction kept 14 bases outside the gene matches. Germline assignment: CDR1 SGHVS and CDR2 FNYEAQ. The CDR3 protein is CASSSKPHLAGGRETQYF. The CDR3 DNA reads TGTGCCAGCAGCTCGAAGCCCCACCTAGCGGGGGGGCGGGAGACCCAGTACTTC.

This clonotype was picked up many times. The rearrangement joins TRBV7-3 to TRBJ2-5; TRBD1 matches 8 bases. J was trimmed by 7 bases and V by 1 base; bases with no gene match: 5. The germline CDR1 and CDR2 sequences are SGHTA and FQGTGA. There are 14 residues in the CDR3. The CDR3 protein is CASSLSGQGGTQYF. CDR3 sequence (DNA): TGTGCCAGCAGCTTAAGCGGACAGGGCGGGACCCAGTACTTC.

The V and J genes are TRBV18 and TRBJ2-2; a weak D match, TRBD1 (6 bases). Germline lookup yields CDR1 KGHSH and CDR2 LQKENI. Between the trimmed V and J ends, which lost 2 bases and 5 bases, there was a span of 9 bases. The CDR3 spans 14 residues. The CDR3 DNA is TGTGCCAGCTCACCAGACAGGTCGACCGGGGAGCTGTTTTTT. It yields the protein CASSPDRSTGELFF.

The chain links TRBV6-5 to TRBJ2-5, with D perhaps assigned TRBD1 or TRBD2 (6 bases each). Between the trimmed V and J ends, which lost 2 bases and 1 base, there was a span of 8 bases. The length of the CDR3 is 14 residues. CDR1 and CDR2 (germline): MNHEY, SVGAGI. The CDR3 DNA is TGTGCCAGCAGTTACCGGGGGCCCCAAGAGACCCAGTACTTC. It yields the protein CASSYRGPQETQYF.

The rearrangement links TRBV6-2 or TRBV6-3 to TRBJ2-7; D call uncertain. The V gene lost 5 bases and the J gene lost 7 bases, with 15 bases spanning the gap. In germline, CDR1 is MNHEY, CDR2 SVGEGT. This CDR3 comprises 13 residues. CDR3 in amino acids: CASSRWPGREQYV. CDR3 nucleotide sequence: TGTGCCAGCAGTCGATGGCCAGGCAGGGAGCAGTACGTC.

This clonotype was seen a few times. J is TRBJ2-5 and V is TRBV5-1; maybe TRBD1 (6 bases). The CDR3 sequence is 14 residues long. Trimming removed 3 bases at V and 0 bases at J, with 9 bases between. CDR1 and CDR2 (germline): SGHRS, YFSETQ. The CDR3 spells CASSSGTNQETQYF. DNA of the CDR3: TGCGCCAGCAGCTCCGGGACAAACCAAGAGACCCAGTACTTC.

Only a few counts were recorded for this clonotype. This chain joins TRBV9 and TRBJ1-5; TRBD1 is a possible D gene (6 bases). With 3 bases removed from V and 5 bases from J, the gap between germline ends came to 9 bases. Germline V gene sequence: CDR1 SGDLS, CDR2 YYNGEE. This CDR3 spans 13 amino acids. CDR3 sequence reads: CASSAGEYQPQHF. The DNA for the CDR3 is TGTGCCAGCAGCGCAGGGGAGTATCAGCCCCAGCATTTT. Full variable domain (outside the CDR3, taken from reference TRBV9 and TRBJ1-5): DSGVTQTPKHLITATGQRVTLRCSPRSGDLSVYWYQQSLDQGLQFLIQYYNGEERAKGNILERFSAQQFPDLHSELNLSSLELGDSALYFCASSAGEYQPQHFGDGTRLSIL.

The V and J genes are TRBV7-2 and TRBJ2-7; 7 bases align to TRBD1. V gave up 2 bases and J gave up 3 bases; unmatched junction bases: 4. The germline CDR1 and CDR2 sequences are SGHTA and FQGNSA. The CDR3 sequence is 14 residues long. Here the CDR3 DNA reads TGTGCCAGCAGCTTATACCGACAGGGCTACGAGCAGTACGTC. Translation: CASSLYRQGYEQYV.

This chain uses TRBV29-1 with TRBJ1-1; D gene unclear. Trimming pared 7 bases from V and 3 bases from J, leaving 9 bases between. The CDR3 is made up of 11 amino acids. Germline CDR1 SQVTM, CDR2 ANQGSEA. Written as DNA, the CDR3 is TGCAGCGCGAAAGACCACACTGAAGCTTTCTTT. Protein sequence: CSAKDHTEAFF.

This clonotype was seen more than once but under ten times. The J gene is TRBJ1-4, the V gene TRBV29-1; a possible D gene is TRBD1 (6 bases). The V gene's germline CDR1 is SQVTM and CDR2 ANQGSEA. The CDR3 runs 15 residues. The V end lost 5 bases, the J end lost 2 bases, and 15 bases lay between the germline ends. The CDR3 region is CSVRDSGATNEKLFF. In nucleotides, the CDR3 is TGCAGCGTTCGCGACTCGGGGGCTACTAATGAAAAACTGTTTTTT.

The V and J genes are TRBV20-1 and TRBJ2-2, with TRBD1 matching over 8 bases. Germline CDR1 DFQATT, CDR2 SNEGSKA (reference sequence). The CDR3 totals 14 residues. Trimming removed 6 bases from V and 3 bases from J; junction bases left unmatched: 6. CDR3 DNA: TGCAGTGCAGGGACAGGCGGGGACACCGGGGAGCTGTTTTTT. Encoded protein: CSAGTGGDTGELFF.

There are many counts of this clonotype. The chain is built from TRBV3-1 and TRBJ2-3; weak D call: TRBD2 (6 bases). Per germline, CDR1 LGHDT and CDR2 YNNKEL (reference sequence). The CDR3 contains 12 residues. V lost 6 bases and J lost 6, with 10 bases in between. The CDR3, as DNA: TGTGCCAGCAGGGGAGGCGGGGATACGCAGTATTTT. Translating gives CASRGGGDTQYF.